The rows below give T cell receptor beta chains drawn from one sample of a study of cytomegalovirus exposure and HLA in healthy donors. Repertoires were generated with immunoSEQ multiplex PCR, while TCRdb's copy carries only in-frame clones and drops some. The table records roughly 200,000 clones, 75% to 80% of them present only once. Specimen: PBMCs. These receptors were obtained from a woman aged 30 to 39 in good health and CMV-seropositive. Both conserved end residues are part of each CDR3. The D gene is left open where the match is weak. The size field is filled for only some rows; it gives once, few, many or a size class.

j_call: TRBJ1-5; d_call: TRBD1; v_call: TRBV6-1; clone_size: NA; cdr3_aa: CASEDRFSNQPQHF; cdr3_nt: TGTGCCAGCGAGGACAGGTTTAGCAATCAGCCCCAGCATTTT
j_call: TRBJ1-5; d_call: TRBD1; v_call: TRBV7-2; clone_size: NA; cdr3_aa: CASSRDRGGQPQHF; cdr3_nt: TGTGCCAGCAGCCGGGACAGGGGTGGTCAGCCCCAGCATTTT
j_call: TRBJ1-1; d_call: NA; v_call: TRBV10-2; clone_size: NA; cdr3_aa: CASAGRGLLICGEAFF; cdr3_nt: TGCGCCAGCGCGGGGCGGGGGCTACTCATATGTGGTGAAGCTTTCTTT
j_call: TRBJ1-4; d_call: NA; v_call: TRBV27; clone_size: NA; cdr3_aa: CASRLQGRPNEKLFF; cdr3_nt: TGTGCCAGCAGACTCCAGGGTCGCCCTAATGAAAAACTGTTTTTT
j_call: TRBJ2-7; d_call: NA; v_call: TRBV2; clone_size: NA; cdr3_aa: CASKRAGLEQYF; cdr3_nt: TGTGCCAGCAAACGGGCGGGCCTCGAGCAGTACTTC
j_call: TRBJ2-3; d_call: TRBD2; v_call: TRBV9; clone_size: few; cdr3_aa: CASSVEELAASTDTQYF; cdr3_nt: TGTGCCAGCAGCGTAGAGGAACTAGCGGCCAGCACAGATACGCAGTATTTT
j_call: TRBJ1-2; d_call: TRBD1; v_call: TRBV10-3; clone_size: few; cdr3_aa: CAISEGTGLLYGYTF; cdr3_nt: TGTGCCATCAGTGAAGGGACAGGACTGCTCTATGGCTACACCTTC
j_call: TRBJ1-3; d_call: NA; v_call: TRBV30; clone_size: NA; cdr3_aa: CALTGERISGNTIYF; cdr3_nt: TGTGCCCTTACCGGGGAGAGAATCTCTGGAAACACCATATATTTT
j_call: TRBJ2-2; d_call: NA; v_call: TRBV13; clone_size: NA; cdr3_aa: CASSAQGKDTGELFF; cdr3_nt: TGTGCCAGCAGCGCTCAGGGTAAAGACACCGGGGAGCTGTTTTTT
j_call: TRBJ2-3; d_call: NA; v_call: TRBV7-2; clone_size: once; cdr3_aa: CASSLEATDTQYF; cdr3_nt: TGTGCCAGCAGCTTAGAAGCCACAGATACGCAGTATTTT
j_call: TRBJ2-3; d_call: NA; v_call: TRBV4-3; clone_size: NA; cdr3_aa: CASSQARVSTDTQYF; cdr3_nt: TGCGCCAGCAGCCAAGCTCGGGTTAGCACAGATACGCAGTATTTT
j_call: TRBJ2-1; d_call: TRBD2; v_call: TRBV4-2; clone_size: once; cdr3_aa: CASSQGGASGGREQFF; cdr3_nt: TGTGCCAGCAGCCAAGGGGGGGCTAGCGGGGGGCGTGAGCAGTTCTTC
j_call: TRBJ1-1; d_call: NA; v_call: TRBV6-5; clone_size: NA; cdr3_aa: CASRLRGGTEAFF; cdr3_nt: TGTGCCAGCAGGCTCAGGGGCGGCACTGAAGCTTTCTTT
j_call: TRBJ2-1; d_call: NA; v_call: TRBV7-2; clone_size: NA; cdr3_aa: CASSLRASSDYNEQFF; cdr3_nt: TGTGCCAGCAGCTTACGAGCGAGTAGCGACTACAATGAGCAGTTCTTC
j_call: TRBJ2-2; d_call: NA; v_call: TRBV18; clone_size: NA; cdr3_aa: CASSSGQNTGELFF; cdr3_nt: TGTGCCAGCTCCTCGGGACAGAACACCGGGGAGCTGTTTTTT
j_call: TRBJ2-7; d_call: NA; v_call: TRBV18; clone_size: NA; cdr3_aa: CASSPPQGTNYEQYF; cdr3_nt: TGTGCCAGCTCACCACCGCAGGGTACAAACTACGAGCAGTACTTC
j_call: TRBJ1-5; d_call: TRBD1; v_call: TRBV2; clone_size: few; cdr3_aa: CASSEQGEPQHF; cdr3_nt: TGTGCCAGCAGTGAACAGGGGGAGCCCCAGCATTTT
j_call: TRBJ1-4; d_call: NA; v_call: TRBV5-1; clone_size: NA; cdr3_aa: CASSPFGGDEKLFF; cdr3_nt: TGCGCCAGCAGCCCATTCGGGGGGGATGAAAAACTGTTTTTT